This T cell receptor (beta chain) stems from a study of technical replicates of blood from several donors. V dropped 0 bases and J dropped 0 bases, with 17 bases sitting between them. Looked up from germline, CDR1 is MGHRA and CDR2 is YSYEKL. This CDR3 contains 19 residues. Profiled with immunoSEQ multiplex PCR; TCRdb holds only in-frame clones, not every one. The table records about 75,000 clones, around 97% of them present only once. The V call is TRBV4-1, the J call TRBJ2-2; no clear D. The source material was T cells isolated from PBMCs. The clonotype comes from a human donor in good health. The CDR3 loop reads CASSQEPVVPGTNTGELFF. The CDR3, as DNA: TGCGCCAGCAGCCAAGAACCTGTAGTTCCAGGAACGAACACCGGGGAGCTGTTTTTT.